The clone carrying this T cell receptor beta chain was found many times. What it recognizes is unknown. Quantitative 5'-RACE with molecular barcodes generated TCR beta libraries. Via MiXCR, TCRdb re-called the 5' RACE reads, giving one row per CDR3 protein. The profile shows 670,000 or so distinct CDR3 sequences, under 20% of them singletons. The sample comes from a study of CD8 T cells in ankylosing spondylitis. Germline V lookup: CDR1 SQVTM, CDR2 ANQGSEA. The CDR3 length is 14 residues. V lost 4 bases, J lost 2 bases, and 8 bases stayed unmatched. Notes on the study in general: Among TCR beta sequences, a motif of several highly homologous variants appeared characteristic of ankylosing spondylitis blood.

This clonotype was sampled from a male donor with ankylosing spondylitis. Sequences were obtained from blood, either unsorted or a sorted T cell fraction (not recorded which). The rearrangement links TRBV29-1 to TRBJ2-7; 7 nucleotides match TRBD2. CDR3 DNA sequence: TGCAGCGTTGTAGACCGGGACTATACCTACGAGCAGTACTTC. Translated: CSVVDRDYTYEQYF.